The 24 T cell receptor beta chains reported below all come from one sample, sequenced in a study of identical twins listed by TCRdb under 2016. The library was generated by 5' RACE. The data were produced on an Illumina HiSeq 2000. TCRdb reprocessed the public reads (quality trimming at Q25 with fastp, clone calling with MiXCR) and kept in-frame beta chains. When rows share a CDR3 protein, they turn into one entry using the most common DNA and genes. The sample records hundreds of thousands of distinct CDR3 sequences, over 8.5% of which are singletons. In total, the top ten clones hold 0.75% to 1% of the sample. These records were also assigned to another study, of yellow fever vaccine responses in identical twins.

The sample taken for sequencing was PBMCs. Receptors originate from a woman aged 18-29 years in good health.

V and J are TRBV5-1 and TRBJ2-4, with D perhaps being TRBD1 or TRBD2 (5 bases each). The length of the CDR3 is 18 residues. The germline CDR1 and CDR2 sequences are SGHRS and YFSETQ. V was trimmed by 0 bases and J by 0 bases, leaving 16 bases between them. In DNA, the CDR3 is TGCGCCAGCAGCTTGGCCTTTTCTGGGACCTTAGCCAAAAACATTCAGTACTTC. As protein: CASSLAFSGTLAKNIQYF.

This chain uses TRBV25-1 with TRBJ2-7; D not resolved. Germline loops: CDR1 MGHDK, CDR2 SYGVNS. The CDR3 length is 15 residues. V lost 5 bases and J 3 bases, leaving 17 bases between the germline ends. The CDR3 DNA follows: TGTGCCAGCAGTCCGAGCCAAACTCCATACTACGAGCAGTACTTC. Amino acid sequence: CASSPSQTPYYEQYF.

V usage is TRBV7-9 and J usage is TRBJ2-7; 10 bases fit TRBD2. Germline V gene sequence: CDR1 SEHNR, CDR2 FQNEAQ (reference sequence). The junction had 10 bases not matched to a gene; V was cut back by 8 bases and J by 6 bases. The CDR3 has 14 residues. This chain's CDR3 is CASRPGLANREQYF. CDR3 DNA sequence: TGTGCCAGCCGACCGGGACTAGCGAATCGCGAGCAGTACTTC.

At least ten counts were recorded for this clonotype. This chain uses TRBV12-3 or TRBV12-4 with TRBJ1-3, with D uncertain. The CDR3 extends over 15 amino acids. V was shortened by 1 base and J by 0 bases, with 7 bases between the two germline ends. CDR3 sequence reads: CASSLVSSSGNTIYF. The CDR3 nucleotides read TGTGCCAGCAGTTTAGTGAGCAGCTCTGGAAACACCATATATTTT.

V usage is TRBV11-2 and J usage is TRBJ2-3; possibly TRBD1 for D (5 bases). Germline CDR1 and CDR2: SGHAT and FQNNGV. The CDR3 has 16 amino acids. Trimming removed 3 bases from V and 1 base from J, with 14 bases in between. The CDR3 region has the DNA TGTGCCAGCAGCTTCAGGGTTTCTGCGGGCACAGATACGCAGTATTTT. It specifies CASSFRVSAGTDTQYF.

V gene TRBV6-5 combines with J gene TRBJ2-5; D might be TRBD1 (5 bases). There are 15 residues in the CDR3. Trimming took off 2 bases at V and 9 bases at J, with 19 bases between the two ends. Germline CDR1 is MNHEY and CDR2 is SVGAGI. CDR3 sequence: CASSYGRAQTEAQYF. CDR3 coding DNA: TGTGCCAGCAGTTACGGCAGGGCCCAGACTGAGGCCCAGTACTTC.

This clonotype was found many times. V and J are TRBV6-1 and TRBJ2-1; D unresolved. Germline V gene sequence: CDR1 MNHNS, CDR2 SASEGT. This CDR3 has 14 residues. V dropped 4 bases and J dropped 1 base, with 8 bases sitting between them. The CDR3 DNA is TGTGCCAGCAGTGCCTGGGGTTCCTACAATGAGCAGTTCTTC. It encodes CASSAWGSYNEQFF.

V gene TRBV4-1 combines with J gene TRBJ2-3; the D gene is possibly TRBD2 (5 bases). The V end lost 2 bases, the J end lost 0 bases, and 12 bases lay between the germline ends. The germline gives CDR1 MGHRA, CDR2 YSYEKL. The CDR3 sequence is 16 residues long. For the CDR3, the DNA is TGCGCCAGCAGCCAACTAGCAGATTCTAGCACAGATACGCAGTATTTT. The encoded protein is CASSQLADSSTDTQYF.

A word on this clonotype: Just one base apart from a much larger clone, this may be a read error. J is TRBJ2-4 and V is TRBV3-1, with a possible D match to TRBD2 (5 bases). Germline CDR1 LGHDT, CDR2 YNNKEL (reference sequence). The germline V and J ends were trimmed by 4 bases and 8 bases, with 15 bases remaining between them. The CDR3 spans 14 residues. The CDR3 loop reads CASSPRARDDIQYF. CDR3 nucleotides: TGTGCCAGCAGCCCCCGGGCCCGGGATGACATTCAGTACTTC.

This clonotype showed up just once. The CDR3 bases are TGTGCCAGCAGTTCAGGGGGGGCGCCCCGAGAGACCCAGTACTTC. Protein product: CASSSGGAPRETQYF. V usage is TRBV12-3 or TRBV12-4 and J usage is TRBJ2-5, with D tentatively TRBD1 or TRBD2 (7 bases each). V gave up 4 bases and J gave up 4 bases, with 16 bases separating them. The CDR3 totals 15 residues.

The chain links TRBV20-1 to TRBJ2-7; 10 bases fit TRBD2. Germline CDR1 reads DFQATT; CDR2 reads SNEGSKA (reference sequence). V lost 1 base, J lost 5 bases, and 14 bases stayed unmatched. CDR3 size: 17 residues. CDR3 sequence: CSARGPSGGNKGNEQYF. As DNA, the CDR3 is TGCAGTGCTAGAGGTCCTAGCGGGGGAAATAAGGGGAACGAGCAGTACTTC.

This clonotype has at least ten counts. The chain uses TRBV6-1 and TRBJ2-7, with D possibly TRBD2 on 5 matching bases. This CDR3 spans 15 amino acids. Trimming pared 1 base from V and 0 bases from J, leaving 10 bases between. Germline CDR1 reads MNHNS; CDR2 reads SASEGT. CDR3 nucleotide sequence: TGTGCCAGCAGTGAAGACGAAGGGAGCTCCTACGAGCAGTACTTC. This translates into CASSEDEGSSYEQYF.

Only a few counts were recorded for this clonotype. The chain carries TRBV29-1 and TRBJ2-7, with 10 nucleotides matching TRBD1. The V gene end was trimmed by 2 bases and the J gene end by 3 bases; junction bases not matched to a gene: 7. Germline V gives CDR1 SQVTM, CDR2 ANQGSEA. There are 15 residues in the CDR3. CDR3 nucleotide sequence: TGCAGCGTTGAAACGGGTGGACAGGGGGGCTACGAGCAGTACTTC. Translated: CSVETGGQGGYEQYF.

This clonotype was seen ten or more times. V is TRBV28 and J is TRBJ2-2; D unclear. V was shortened by 3 bases and J by 6 bases, with 14 bases between the two germline ends. The CDR3 has 15 amino acids. CDR1 MDHEN and CDR2 SYDVKM come from the germline V gene. CDR3 in amino acids: CASSLRLSGPGELFF. CDR3 coding DNA: TGTGCCAGCAGTTTGCGTCTTTCGGGCCCCGGGGAGCTGTTTTTT.

This clonotype showed up many times. The chain employs TRBV12-3 or TRBV12-4 and TRBJ2-7; 11 nucleotides line up with TRBD1. The CDR3 is made up of 15 amino acids. V trimming: 6 bases; J trimming: 5 bases; junction bases outside the gene matches: 9. The DNA of the CDR3 is TGTGCCAGCAGCCCCGGGACAGGGGGTTTCCACGAGCAGTACTTC. Translation: CASSPGTGGFHEQYF.

This chain connects TRBV29-1 to TRBJ1-2; 8 nucleotides line up with TRBD1. This CDR3 contains 14 residues. J was trimmed by 8 bases and V by 4 bases; bases with no gene match: 12. Germline V gives CDR1 SQVTM, CDR2 ANQGSEA. The CDR3 DNA reads as TGCAGCGTTGTTCCGGCAGGGGGCTTCGGCGGCTACACCTTC. It yields the protein CSVVPAGGFGGYTF.

The chain combines TRBV9 with TRBJ2-7; D is undetermined. Germline V gene data show CDR1 as SGDLS and CDR2 as YYNGEE. V lost 4 bases, J lost 3 bases, and 17 bases lay in between. This CDR3 contains 15 residues. The CDR3 loop reads CASSPHAAVGYEQYF. CDR3 in DNA: TGTGCCAGCAGCCCACATGCGGCTGTTGGCTACGAGCAGTACTTC.

This clonotype was found many times. V is TRBV7-2 and J is TRBJ2-7; TRBD1 matches 7 bases. CDR1 SGHTA and CDR2 FQGNSA come from the germline V gene. With 5 bases clipped from V and 2 bases from J, the junction kept 6 bases outside the gene matches. The CDR3 is made up of 14 amino acids. CDR3 in DNA: TGTGCCAGCAGCGTCCGGGACAGTCCCTACGAGCAGTACTTC. Translating it yields CASSVRDSPYEQYF.

This clonotype was picked up a small number of times. The chain combines TRBV6-5 with TRBJ2-1; TRBD1 matches at 8 bases. Germline CDR1 and CDR2: MNHEY and SVGAGI. The CDR3 sequence is 15 residues long. Trimming took 4 bases from V and 4 from J; bases not matched to a gene: 6. The CDR3 sequence: CASSLEGQAYNEQFF. The DNA for the CDR3 is TGTGCCAGCAGTTTGGAGGGACAGGCTTACAATGAGCAGTTCTTC.

In this sample, this clonotype turned up a few times. The chain couples TRBV10-3 to TRBJ1-2, with unresolved D. CDR1 and CDR2 (germline): ENHRY, SYGVKD. The V gene lost 3 bases and the J gene lost 1 base, with 12 bases spanning the gap. CDR3 length: 15 residues. The CDR3 region has the DNA TGTGCCATCAGTGATAGGGAAAGCTATAACTATGGCTACACCTTC. Translating gives CAISDRESYNYGYTF.

This clonotype was seen ten or more times. The chain recombines TRBV15 with TRBJ2-3; 10 bases are a match to TRBD1. With 5 bases clipped from V and 2 bases from J, the junction kept 13 bases outside the gene matches. The germline CDR1 and CDR2 sequences are LNHNV and YYDKDF (reference sequence). The CDR3 runs to 18 residues. CDR3 DNA: TGTGCCACCAGCGGAAACTCACCCGGGACAGGGGACACAGATACGCAGTATTTT. Protein product: CATSGNSPGTGDTDTQYF.

This clonotype was seen only a few times. This sequence joins TRBV7-8 and TRBJ2-5, with D maybe TRBD1 (5 bases). Per the germline V gene, CDR1 is SGHVS and CDR2 is FQNEAQ. V was trimmed by 1 base and J by 5 bases, leaving 20 bases between them. CDR3 length equals 17 residues. In DNA, the CDR3 is TGTGCCAGCAGCTTAGAAACCACAGGCTTGATTAGGGAGACCCAGTACTTC. Translating it yields CASSLETTGLIRETQYF.

This clonotype showed up many times. The genes are TRBV6-5 and TRBJ2-3; maybe TRBD2 (5 bases). Per the germline V gene, CDR1 is MNHEY and CDR2 is SVGAGI. V lost 2 bases and J 3 bases, leaving 9 bases between the germline ends. This CDR3 is 14 amino acids long. CDR3 DNA sequence: TGTGCCAGCAGTTACGAAATAGCGACAGATACGCAGTATTTT. Translation gives CASSYEIATDTQYF.

In this sample, this clonotype turned up a few times. The V call is TRBV5-1, the J call TRBJ2-3; D is undetermined. The V gene lost 3 bases and the J gene lost 6 bases, with 11 bases spanning the gap. Germline V gene data show CDR1 as SGHRS and CDR2 as YFSETQ. The CDR3 is 13 amino acids. The CDR3: CASSSGDVDTQYF. As DNA, the CDR3 is TGCGCCAGCAGCTCGGGCGACGTGGATACGCAGTATTTT.